This T cell receptor beta chain appears in the sequencing data of a study of blood T cell repertoires in COVID-19. Whole-study context: COVID-19 samples, acute and convalescent, were from the United States, Italy and Spain. PBMCs, B-cell-depleted T cells, or T cells were the source of the cDNA or gDNA that made up the material.

The CDR3 is 15 residues long. V lost 0 bases to trimming and J lost 6 bases; unmatched junction nucleotides: 6. The germline gives CDR1 SGDLS, CDR2 YYNGEE. Original data processing: Estimation of nucleated cell counts was performed using reference gene primer amplification. Sequencing used immunoSEQ multiplex PCR; TCRdb keeps in-frame clones, though not all of them. D and trimming come from the DNA, and the V and J calls and clone size come from that table. The sample lists about 170,000 clones; 88% were seen once. This chain links TRBV9 with TRBJ2-1; 7 nucleotides line up with TRBD2. The source of this sequence is a man between 50 and 59 years old who had recovered from COVID-19. Material: peripheral blood. The CDR3 nucleotides read TGTGCCAGCAGCGTAGGAGCCAGGGAGGGCAATGAGCAGTTCTTC. Its translation is CASSVGAREGNEQFF.